The 2 T cell receptor beta chains presented below share a single source sample, sequenced in a study of vaccination effects on CD4 cells after COVID-19. Clones were sequenced by immunoSEQ multiplex PCR, and TCRdb holds only the in-frame ones, with some missing. The table lists 41,000 or so clones, roughly 82% of them singletons. These receptors lack a known antigen. With the ViraFEST assay, the study expanded antigen-specific CD4+ T cells using viral peptide pools, then sequenced them. Isolation of CD4+ T cells took place after approximately 10 days of culture. The study found no prior SARS-CoV-2 infection in the vaccine recipients, who tested negative for nucleocapsid antibodies. Here the sequenced sample was CD4+ T cells from PBMCs cultured with HCoV-NL63 spike peptides, taken before COVID-19 vaccination. Receptor source: a human donor who received a COVID-19 vaccine.

The gene calls are TRBV5-6 and TRBJ2-2; possible D gene TRBD2, 6 bases. Germline V gene data show CDR1 as SGHDT and CDR2 as YYEEEE. V lost 4 bases and J lost 4, with 11 bases in between. This CDR3 comprises 14 residues. The CDR3 region is CASSTGLLTGELFF. The CDR3 coding sequence is TGTGCCAGCAGCACGGGACTTCTCACCGGGGAGCTGTTTTTT.

V gene TRBV4-1 combines with J gene TRBJ1-2, with 7 bases matching TRBD1. The CDR3 has 13 amino acids. Germline lookup yields CDR1 MGHRA and CDR2 YSYEKL. V was clipped by 1 base and J by 8 bases; unmatched bases: 4. CDR3 nucleotides: TGCGCCAGCAGCCAAGCAGGGGGAAGAGGCTACACCTTC. Translated: CASSQAGGRGYTF.